This T cell receptor (beta chain) was obtained from a study of T-cell reconstitution after alpha-beta-depleted transplantation in children. Study-level points and caveats: A year post-transplant, T-cell counts and diversity derived mostly from newly produced T cells.

This clonotype was seen repeatedly, ten times or more. The antigen remains undetermined. Preparing the TCRbeta library involved the use of unique molecular identifiers. In TCRdb, the PCR reads were re-called with MiXCR into one record per CDR3 protein. The table has approximately 18,000 distinct CDR3 sequences, under 15% seen once; the top ten hold roughly 37%. The sequencing used PBMCs, mostly from graft donor cells, collected 60 days after TCRalphabeta/CD19-depleted stem cell transplant. The origin of this receptor is a female patient between 2 and 15 years old who had a stem cell transplant for congenital amegakaryocytic thrombocytopenia, so the T cells may come from the graft donor.

The DNA for the CDR3 is TGTGCCAGCAGCTTAAGGACTAGCCGAAATGAGCAGTTCTTC. Its protein product is CASSLRTSRNEQFF. This chain uses TRBV7-8 with TRBJ2-1; 8 bases align to TRBD2. The CDR3 has 14 amino acids. CDR1 is SGHVS, CDR2 FQNEAQ, per germline. The V and J ends lost 2 bases and 7 bases, in that order; junction bases with no gene match: 4.